A selection of T cell receptor beta chains follows, all from one sample in a study of control samples from healthy donors and cancer patients. Repertoires were generated with immunoSEQ multiplex PCR, while TCRdb's copy carries only in-frame clones and drops some. The repertoire holds more than 150,000 clones, 93% seen once, with around 2.4% in the top ten. Material for sequencing was blood. Receptors were obtained from a man aged 45-60 years in good health. Both conserved end residues are trimmed from each CDR3.

CDR3 protein | V gene
ATSREIAGSNYGYT | TRBV15
ASRSTGGTEAF | TRBV27
ASSPDTGTGLH | TRBV5-1
ASRDGQFYQPQH | TRBV28
ASSRTGGITDTQY | TRBV14
ASSLSRSYT | TRBV25-1
ASSPLGGDTEAF | TRBV18
ASSPGETQY | TRBV3-1/TRBV3-2
ASSLGSGRSSYNEQF | TRBV7-2
ASSWGGPFGSGNTIY | TRBV5-6
ASRVGASSYEQY | TRBV6-5
ASSVEGGGNTIY | TRBV9
ASSLQADYGYT | TRBV5-1
ASSLSGREYTGELF | TRBV7-8
ASSLSLLAGRAGETQY | TRBV5-6
ASRPRQGFDTGELF | TRBV28
ASSPGQVDTGELF | TRBV18
ASSMSRQVVGQPQH | TRBV19
ASTHHGTGNTGELF | TRBV28
ASSPGRTFTDTQY | TRBV6-5
ASSSVGQGVGSPLH | TRBV28
ASSLDPPDRLYEQY | TRBV11-3
ASSSQGSTDTQY | TRBV28
SASFASGTYQETQY | TRBV20-1
ASSVAVISYNEQF | TRBV3-1/TRBV3-2
AWVVRGAGDTQY | TRBV30
ASSLEGGDEQF | TRBV12-3/TRBV12-4
ASSNTGTLYGYT | TRBV5-1
ASSQSRGPYTGELF | TRBV4-1
ASRAGLRNQPQH | TRBV6-5
ASSAGQGNIQY | TRBV19
ATSAFRYAGDNEQF | TRBV24-1
ASSSNLGVGSYEQY | TRBV7-9
ASRHSEGTGARKQY | TRBV28
AWRGRGLNTEAF | TRBV30
ASSPDRGRLGGTEAF | TRBV28
ASSFGHNQETQY | TRBV5-1
ASSSDLRNEQF | TRBV5-4
ASSLDPRRQGSTGELF | TRBV11-3
ATSGVDTGELF | TRBV24-1
ASSPDRVNGEQY | TRBV18
ASRLGTANSPLH | TRBV7-3
ATQGTGNTEAF | TRBV15
ASSFGGHKNTEAF | TRBV5-1
ASSLGGSSDTQY | TRBV11-2
ASSAWDRGHEQY | TRBV7-9
ASRQVNSGNTIY | TRBV2
ATSSRDKVAGSTDTQY | TRBV15
ASSPGEIINTEAF | TRBV18
ASSSGRGSYEQY | TRBV5-1
ASSLEGGFNYGYT | TRBV11-2
ASSLADVVLQPQH | TRBV7-9
ASSPPGAIEQY | TRBV18
ASSLARDKNYEQY | TRBV5-1
ASKMEGLINSPLH | TRBV5-1
ASSLEARLLTEAF | TRBV7-8
ASSIQGAFTGELF | TRBV7-2
ASKGTMNTEAF | TRBV25-1
ASKLREHTEAF | TRBV10-1